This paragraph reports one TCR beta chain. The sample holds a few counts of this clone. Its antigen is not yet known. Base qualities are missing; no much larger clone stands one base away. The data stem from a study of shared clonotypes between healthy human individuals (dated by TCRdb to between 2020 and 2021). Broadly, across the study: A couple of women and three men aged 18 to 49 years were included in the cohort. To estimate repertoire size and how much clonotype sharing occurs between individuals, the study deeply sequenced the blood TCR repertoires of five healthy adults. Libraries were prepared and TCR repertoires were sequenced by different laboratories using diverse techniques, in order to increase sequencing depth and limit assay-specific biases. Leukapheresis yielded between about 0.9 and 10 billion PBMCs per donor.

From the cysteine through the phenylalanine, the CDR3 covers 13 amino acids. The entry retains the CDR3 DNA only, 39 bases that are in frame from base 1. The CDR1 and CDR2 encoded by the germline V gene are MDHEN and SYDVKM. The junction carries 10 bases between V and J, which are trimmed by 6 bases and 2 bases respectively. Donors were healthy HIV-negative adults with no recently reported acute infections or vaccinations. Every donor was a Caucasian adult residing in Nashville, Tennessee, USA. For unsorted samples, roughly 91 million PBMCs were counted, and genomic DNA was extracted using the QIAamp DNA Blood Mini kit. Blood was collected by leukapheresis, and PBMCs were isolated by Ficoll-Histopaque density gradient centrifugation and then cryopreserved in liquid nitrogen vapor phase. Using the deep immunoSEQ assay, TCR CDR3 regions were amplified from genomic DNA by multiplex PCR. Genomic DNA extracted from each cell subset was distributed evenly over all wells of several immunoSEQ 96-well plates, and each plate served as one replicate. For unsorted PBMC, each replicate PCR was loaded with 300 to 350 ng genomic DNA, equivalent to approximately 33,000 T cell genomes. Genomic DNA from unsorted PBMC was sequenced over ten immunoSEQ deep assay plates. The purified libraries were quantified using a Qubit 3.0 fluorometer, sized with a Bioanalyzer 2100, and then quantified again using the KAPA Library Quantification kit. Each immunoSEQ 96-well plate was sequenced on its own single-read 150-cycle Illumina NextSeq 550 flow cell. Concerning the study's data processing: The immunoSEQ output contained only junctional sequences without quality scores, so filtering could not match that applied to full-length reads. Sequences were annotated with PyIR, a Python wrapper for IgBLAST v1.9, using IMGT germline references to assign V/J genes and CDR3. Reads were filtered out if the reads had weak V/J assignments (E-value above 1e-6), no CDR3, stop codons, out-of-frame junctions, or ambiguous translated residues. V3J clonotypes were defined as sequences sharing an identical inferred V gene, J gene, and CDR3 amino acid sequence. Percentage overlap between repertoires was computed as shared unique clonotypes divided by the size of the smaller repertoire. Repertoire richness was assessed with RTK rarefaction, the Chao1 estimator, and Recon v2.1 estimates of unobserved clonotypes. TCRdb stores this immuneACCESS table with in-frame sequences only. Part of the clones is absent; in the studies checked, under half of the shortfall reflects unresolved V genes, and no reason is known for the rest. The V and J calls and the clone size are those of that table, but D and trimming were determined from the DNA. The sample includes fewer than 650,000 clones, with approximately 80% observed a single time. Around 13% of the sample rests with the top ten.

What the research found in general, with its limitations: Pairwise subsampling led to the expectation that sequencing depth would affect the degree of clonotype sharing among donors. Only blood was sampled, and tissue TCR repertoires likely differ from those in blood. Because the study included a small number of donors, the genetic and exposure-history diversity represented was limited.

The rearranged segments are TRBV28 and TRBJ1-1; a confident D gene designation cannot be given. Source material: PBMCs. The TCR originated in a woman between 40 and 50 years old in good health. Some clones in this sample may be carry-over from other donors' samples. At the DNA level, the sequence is TGTGCCAGCAGGCGAGACGGAAACACTGAAGCTTTCTTT. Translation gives CASRRDGNTEAFF. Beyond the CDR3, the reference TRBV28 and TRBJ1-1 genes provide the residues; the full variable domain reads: DVKVTQSSRYLVKRTGEKVFLECVQDMDHENMFWYRQDPGLGLRLIYFSYDVKMKEKGDIPEGYSVSREKKERFSLILESASTNQTSMYLCASRRDGNTEAFFGQGTRLTVV.